This is a list of T cell receptor beta chains from one sample in a study of T cell changes during pregnancy in multiple sclerosis. The assay was immunoSEQ multiplex PCR, and TCRdb's table has in-frame clones only and misses some. The sample consists of just over 90,000 clones, 90% to 95% of them appearing once. The specimen was peripheral blood, collected after pregnancy. Receptor source: a female donor in good health, enrolled as a control in a pregnancy study. The CDR3 runs from the conserved cysteine through the conserved F or W. Fields, in order: D gene, J gene, V gene, CDR3 DNA, CDR3 protein. A D gene is named only where the DNA matches it firmly.

D gene: -; J gene: TRBJ2-7; V gene: TRBV4-3; CDR3 DNA: TGCGCCAGCAGCCAGGACGTGACCGGGAATTCCTACGAGCAGTACTTC; CDR3 protein: CASSQDVTGNSYEQYF
D gene: TRBD1; J gene: TRBJ1-4; V gene: TRBV7-9; CDR3 DNA: TGTGCCAGCAGCTCTCCGGGACAGGGTCTAGAAAAACTGTTTTTT; CDR3 protein: CASSSPGQGLEKLFF
D gene: TRBD1; J gene: TRBJ1-2; V gene: TRBV18; CDR3 DNA: TGTGCCAGCTCACCGGGGACAGGAAACTATGGCTACACCTTC; CDR3 protein: CASSPGTGNYGYTF
D gene: TRBD1; J gene: TRBJ1-2; V gene: TRBV5-4; CDR3 DNA: TGTGCCAGCAGCTTGGACAGGGGGAATGGCTACACCTTC; CDR3 protein: CASSLDRGNGYTF
D gene: -; J gene: TRBJ2-3; V gene: TRBV14; CDR3 DNA: TGTGCCAGCAGCTACACAGATACGCAGTATTTT; CDR3 protein: CASSYTDTQYF
D gene: -; J gene: TRBJ2-4; V gene: TRBV6-5; CDR3 DNA: TGTGCCAGCCAAGGGAGTTCCCAAGCCAAAAACATTCAGTACTTC; CDR3 protein: CASQGSSQAKNIQYF
D gene: TRBD2; J gene: TRBJ2-5; V gene: TRBV27; CDR3 DNA: TGTGCCAGCAGTTTCGAAGCGGGGGGCTCGGAGACCCAGTACTTC; CDR3 protein: CASSFEAGGSETQYF
D gene: TRBD2; J gene: TRBJ2-3; V gene: TRBV4-3; CDR3 DNA: TGCGCCAGCAGCCTTCGACTAGCGGGGGGGACAGATACGCAGTATTTT; CDR3 protein: CASSLRLAGGTDTQYF
D gene: -; J gene: TRBJ1-2; V gene: TRBV6-5; CDR3 DNA: TGTGCCAGCAGTGACACAGTCTATGGCTACACCTTC; CDR3 protein: CASSDTVYGYTF
D gene: TRBD2; J gene: TRBJ2-1; V gene: TRBV5-1; CDR3 DNA: TGCGCCAGCAGCTCGGGAGCGGGGGGCTACAATGAGCAGTTCTTC; CDR3 protein: CASSSGAGGYNEQFF
D gene: -; J gene: TRBJ1-5; V gene: TRBV4-2; CDR3 DNA: TGTGCCAGCAGCCAAGACTCGGGGCAGCCCCAGCATTTT; CDR3 protein: CASSQDSGQPQHF
D gene: -; J gene: TRBJ1-1; V gene: TRBV9; CDR3 DNA: TGTGCCAGCAGCGCGACAGGCCTAAACACTGAAGCTTTCTTT; CDR3 protein: CASSATGLNTEAFF